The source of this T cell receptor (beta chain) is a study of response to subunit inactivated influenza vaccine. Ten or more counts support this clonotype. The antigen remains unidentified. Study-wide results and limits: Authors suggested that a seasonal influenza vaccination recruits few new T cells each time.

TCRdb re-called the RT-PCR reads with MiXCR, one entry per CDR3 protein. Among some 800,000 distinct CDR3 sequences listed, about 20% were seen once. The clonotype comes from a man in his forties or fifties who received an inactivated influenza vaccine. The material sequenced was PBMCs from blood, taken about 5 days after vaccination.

CDR3 sequence (DNA): TGTGCCAGCAGATTGAACACCGGGGAGCTGTTTTTT. Its protein product is CASRLNTGELFF. This chain links TRBV6-5 with TRBJ2-2; D gene uncertain. V was trimmed by 6 bases and J by 1 base, leaving 3 bases between them. CDR3 length equals 12 residues. In germline, CDR1 is MNHEY, CDR2 SVGAGI.